This TCR beta chain was found in a study of blood T cell repertoires in COVID-19. Study-level information: Material from acute and convalescent COVID-19 was sourced from the United States, Italy and Spain. In each case, the material was cDNA or gDNA derived from T cells, B-cell-depleted T cells, or PBMCs.

The CDR3 sequence is 16 residues long. CDR1 and CDR2 (germline): SGHNT, YYREEE (reference sequence). With 0 bases removed from V and 0 bases from J, the gap between germline ends came to 10 bases. Source study methods: It was from reference gene primer amplification that nucleated cell counts were estimated. Profiled with immunoSEQ multiplex PCR; TCRdb holds only in-frame clones, not every one. From that table come the V and J calls and clone size; the DNA was used to work out D and trimming. This table holds roughly 150,000 clones, under 90% found once. The J gene is TRBJ1-3, the V gene TRBV5-4; D might be TRBD1 (5 bases). The sample was peripheral blood. This TCR was recovered from a woman aged 80 or over with acute or convalescent COVID-19. CDR3: CASSLGGEYSGNTIYF. CDR3 DNA sequence: TGTGCCAGCAGCTTGGGGGGGGAGTACTCTGGAAACACCATATATTTT.